This is a list of T cell receptor beta chains from one sample in a study of cytomegalovirus exposure and HLA in healthy donors. Repertoires were generated with immunoSEQ multiplex PCR, while TCRdb's copy carries only in-frame clones and drops some. The sample holds about 180,000 clones, approximately 77% seen once. The sample consisted of PBMCs. These receptors all stem from a female donor in good health and CMV-seronegative. Both conserved end residues are part of each CDR3. A D gene is named only where the DNA matches it firmly. Only part of the rows carry a size: once, few, many, or a class if the clone is expanded.

V	J	D	size	length	CDR3	DNA
TRBV7-2	TRBJ2-1	NA	NA	11	CASRRINEQFF	TGTGCCAGCAGGCGGATCAATGAGCAGTTCTTC
TRBV19	TRBJ2-1	TRBD2	NA	15	CASSIGSSGFNEQFF	TGTGCCAGTAGTATAGGGTCTAGCGGGTTCAATGAGCAGTTCTTC
TRBV6-6	TRBJ2-7	NA	NA	15	CASSRPGQGSYEQYF	TGTGCCAGCAGCCGCCCGGGACAAGGGTCCTACGAGCAGTACTTC
TRBV18	TRBJ1-1	NA	NA	16	CASSPLDRQGGTEAFF	TGTGCCAGCTCACCACTCGATCGGCAGGGAGGGACTGAAGCTTTCTTT
TRBV6-5	TRBJ2-1	NA	NA	12	CASSYDRNEQFF	TGTGCCAGCAGTTACGACAGGAATGAGCAGTTCTTC
TRBV9	TRBJ2-1	TRBD2	once	17	CASSSRLAGGPRNEQFF	TGTGCCAGCAGCTCCCGACTAGCGGGAGGGCCCCGAAATGAGCAGTTCTTC
TRBV4-2	TRBJ1-2	NA	few	14	CASSPGIGNYGYTF	TGTGCCAGCAGCCCTGGTATCGGTAACTATGGCTACACCTTC
TRBV7-2	TRBJ1-2	TRBD1	NA	14	CASSRLQGNYGYTF	TGTGCCAGCAGCCGCCTACAGGGGAACTATGGCTACACCTTC
TRBV7-9	TRBJ1-5	TRBD1	NA	17	CASSLGQGSGGYQPQHF	TGTGCCAGCAGCTTGGGACAGGGGTCCGGTGGCTATCAGCCCCAGCATTTT
TRBV27	TRBJ2-7	NA	NA	13	CASSTHIRREQYF	TGTGCCAGCAGTACGCACATCAGGAGGGAGCAGTACTTC
TRBV2	TRBJ1-1	NA	few	12	CASSERAVKAFF	TGTGCCAGCAGTGAAAGAGCCGTTAAAGCTTTCTTT
TRBV4-3	TRBJ1-5	TRBD1	NA	14	CASSQGQSNQPQHF	TGCGCCAGCAGCCAGGGACAGAGCAATCAGCCCCAGCATTTT
TRBV23-1	TRBJ2-5	TRBD1	NA	16	CASSPLPGGEGETQYF	TGCGCCAGCAGTCCACTCCCAGGGGGCGAAGGAGAGACCCAGTACTTC
TRBV14	TRBJ2-1	TRBD2	NA	16	CASSLAGRGGENEQFF	TGTGCCAGCAGCCTAGCAGGCCGGGGGGGCGAGAATGAGCAGTTCTTC
TRBV5-4	TRBJ2-5	NA	NA	14	CASSSQGRQETQYF	TGTGCCAGCAGCTCACAGGGTAGGCAAGAGACCCAGTACTTC
TRBV9	TRBJ1-5	NA	NA	14	CASSVGSGYEPQHF	TGTGCCAGCAGCGTTGGATCGGGGTATGAGCCCCAGCATTTT
TRBV6-1	TRBJ1-1	TRBD1	NA	15	CASSYRGRADTEAFF	TGTGCCAGCAGCTACAGGGGGCGGGCTGACACTGAAGCTTTCTTT
TRBV4-3	TRBJ1-4	NA	NA	15	CASSPDRGRNEKLFF	TGCGCCAGCAGCCCGGACAGAGGGCGAAATGAAAAACTGTTTTTT
TRBV12-5	TRBJ2-1	TRBD2	NA	17	CASGLSGLGGTGNEQFF	TGTGCTAGTGGACTATCGGGACTAGGAGGAACAGGCAATGAGCAGTTCTTC
TRBV28	TRBJ2-7	NA	NA	14	CASSSLDTAREQYF	TGTGCCAGCAGTTCCTTGGACACCGCCCGCGAGCAGTACTTC
TRBV29-1	TRBJ1-5	NA	NA	15	CSVAITGDGNQPQHF	TGCAGCGTTGCCATTACCGGGGATGGCAATCAGCCCCAGCATTTT
TRBV11-2	TRBJ2-7	TRBD2	NA	11	CASSPGREQYF	TGTGCCAGCAGCCCCGGGAGGGAGCAGTACTTC
TRBV30	TRBJ1-2	NA	NA	15	CAWSPTGGANYGYTF	TGTGCCTGGAGTCCAACGGGGGGGGCTAACTATGGCTACACCTTC
TRBV7-8	TRBJ2-7	NA	NA	14	CASSLTGGGYEQYF	TGTGCCAGCAGTTTGACAGGTGGAGGCTACGAGCAGTACTTC
TRBV6-5	TRBJ2-7	NA	NA	15	CASSYFRVTPYEQYF	TGTGCCAGCAGTTACTTTCGGGTCACCCCCTACGAGCAGTACTTC
TRBV18	TRBJ2-3	TRBD1	few	16	CASSPSRTGGTDTQYF	TGTGCCAGCTCACCATCCCGGACAGGGGGGACAGATACGCAGTATTTT
TRBV6-1	TRBJ2-3	TRBD1	NA	15	CASSEGDRGVDTQYF	TGTGCCAGCAGTGAAGGGGACAGGGGCGTAGATACGCAGTATTTT